The TCR beta chain under discussion was sequenced for a study of early T cells in non-severe SARS-CoV-2 infection. Germline CDR1 and CDR2: SGHRS and YFSETQ. The CDR3 has 14 residues. The junction had 11 bases not matched to a gene; V was cut back by 5 bases and J by 7 bases. This clonotype was counted between two and nine times. Each cDNA molecule carried a unique molecular identifier. MiXCR, run by TCRdb on the 5' RACE reads, gives a single entry per CDR3 protein. Among about 64,000 distinct CDR3 sequences listed, 20% to 25% were seen once. V usage is TRBV5-1 and J usage is TRBJ1-2, with TRBD1 identical over 7 bases. The sample consisted of whole blood, taken at baseline. The receptor's source is an adult who was a healthcare worker with PCR-confirmed SARS-CoV-2 infection or an uninfected control (not recorded which). The chain's CDR3 is CASSTSGTDSGYTF. The CDR3 region has the DNA TGCGCCAGCAGTACATCCGGGACAGACTCTGGCTACACCTTC.